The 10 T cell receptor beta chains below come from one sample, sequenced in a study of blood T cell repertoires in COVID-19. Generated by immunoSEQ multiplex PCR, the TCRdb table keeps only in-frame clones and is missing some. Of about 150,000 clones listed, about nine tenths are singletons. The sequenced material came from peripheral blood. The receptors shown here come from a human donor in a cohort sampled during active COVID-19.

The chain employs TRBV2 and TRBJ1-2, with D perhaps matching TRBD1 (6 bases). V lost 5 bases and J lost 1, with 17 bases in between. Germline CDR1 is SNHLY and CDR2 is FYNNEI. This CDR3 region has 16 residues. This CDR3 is CASSTTQGGFNYGYTF. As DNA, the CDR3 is TGTGCCAGCAGTACCACCCAAGGGGGTTTTAACTATGGCTACACCTTC. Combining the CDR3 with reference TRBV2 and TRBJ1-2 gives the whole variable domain EPEVTQTPSHQVTQMGQEVILRCVPISNHLYFYWYRQILGQKVEFLVSFYNNEISEKSEIFDDQFSVERPDGSNFTLKIRSTKLEDSAMYFCASSTTQGGFNYGYTFGSGTRLTVV.

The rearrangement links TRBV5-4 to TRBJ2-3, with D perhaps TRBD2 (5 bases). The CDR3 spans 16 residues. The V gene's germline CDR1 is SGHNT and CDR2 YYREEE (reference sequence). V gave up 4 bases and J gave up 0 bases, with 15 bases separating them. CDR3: CASSALLDSSTDTQYF. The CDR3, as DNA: TGTGCCAGCAGCGCCCTACTAGACTCTAGCACAGATACGCAGTATTTT.

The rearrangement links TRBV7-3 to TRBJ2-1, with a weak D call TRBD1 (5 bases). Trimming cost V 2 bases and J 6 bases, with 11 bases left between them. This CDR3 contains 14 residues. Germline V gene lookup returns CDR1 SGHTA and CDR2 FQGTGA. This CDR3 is CASSLSGAGNEQFF. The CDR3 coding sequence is TGTGCCAGCAGCTTATCTGGGGCAGGCAATGAGCAGTTCTTC.

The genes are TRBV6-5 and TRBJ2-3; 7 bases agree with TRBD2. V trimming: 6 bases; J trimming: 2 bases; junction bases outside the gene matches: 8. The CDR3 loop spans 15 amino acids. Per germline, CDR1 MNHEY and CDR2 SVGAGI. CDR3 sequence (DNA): TGTGCCAGCAGGCGGCGCGGGGGTGACACAGATACGCAGTATTTT. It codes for CASRRRGGDTDTQYF.

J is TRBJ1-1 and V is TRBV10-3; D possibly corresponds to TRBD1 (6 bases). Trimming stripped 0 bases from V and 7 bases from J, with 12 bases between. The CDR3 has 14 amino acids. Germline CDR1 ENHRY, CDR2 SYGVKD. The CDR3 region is CAISESGGGGEAFF. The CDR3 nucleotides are TGTGCCATCAGTGAGTCTGGAGGGGGGGGTGAAGCTTTCTTT.

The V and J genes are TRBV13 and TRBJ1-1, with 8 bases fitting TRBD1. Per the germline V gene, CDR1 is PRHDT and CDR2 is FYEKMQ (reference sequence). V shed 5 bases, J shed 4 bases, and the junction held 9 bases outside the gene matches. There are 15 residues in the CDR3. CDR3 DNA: TGTGCCAGCAGCACCAGGGGGCGGGTATCCACTGAAGCTTTCTTT. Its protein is CASSTRGRVSTEAFF.

The CDR3 is CAASGHTDTQYF. As DNA, the CDR3 is TGTGCCGCTAGCGGGCACACAGATACGCAGTATTTT. The J gene is TRBJ2-3, the V gene TRBV6-5; 8 bases map to TRBD2. Trimming removed 11 bases from V and 2 bases from J; junction bases left unmatched: 3. Germline loops: CDR1 MNHEY, CDR2 SVGAGI. The CDR3 consists of 12 residues.

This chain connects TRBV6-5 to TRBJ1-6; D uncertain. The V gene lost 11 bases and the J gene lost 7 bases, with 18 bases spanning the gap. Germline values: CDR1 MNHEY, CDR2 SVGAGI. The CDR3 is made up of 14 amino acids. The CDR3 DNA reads TGTGCCTGCCGTTTCGTCGGGGAAAATTCACCCCTCCACTTT. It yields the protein CACRFVGENSPLHF.

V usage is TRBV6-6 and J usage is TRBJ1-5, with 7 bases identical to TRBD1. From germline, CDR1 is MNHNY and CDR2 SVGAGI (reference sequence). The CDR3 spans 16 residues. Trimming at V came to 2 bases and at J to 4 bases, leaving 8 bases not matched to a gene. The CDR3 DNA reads TGTGCCAGCAGTTACGATTTCGGGACAGATAATCAGCCCCAGCATTTT. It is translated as CASSYDFGTDNQPQHF.

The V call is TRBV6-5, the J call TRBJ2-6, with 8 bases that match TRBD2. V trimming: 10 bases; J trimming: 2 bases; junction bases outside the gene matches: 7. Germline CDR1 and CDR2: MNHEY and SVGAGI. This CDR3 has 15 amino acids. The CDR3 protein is CATGGVATGANVLTF. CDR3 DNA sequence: TGTGCCACCGGGGGGGTTGCGACTGGGGCCAACGTCCTGACTTTC.